The following is a T cell receptor (beta chain) sequence with its context. This sample's time point: proximal margin of the surgical specimen (macroscopically non-inflamed). The data are from a study of T cell repertoires in ileal Crohn's disease. Sequenced by immunoSEQ multiplex PCR; TCRdb stores in-frame clones only, minus some. In the table there are roughly 6,800 clones, about two thirds of which are singletons. The CDR3 loop spans 15 amino acids. The V gene lost 3 bases and the J gene lost 5 bases, with 14 bases spanning the gap. CDR1 and CDR2 (germline): SNHLY, FYNNEI. The chain links TRBV2 to TRBJ1-5; D is undetermined. The receptor's source is an adult with Crohn's disease. Sequencing was performed on ileal tissue. The CDR3 DNA is TGTGCCAGCAGTGAGGGCAGAACCTATTATCAGCCCCAGCATTTT. Its protein is CASSEGRTYYQPQHF.